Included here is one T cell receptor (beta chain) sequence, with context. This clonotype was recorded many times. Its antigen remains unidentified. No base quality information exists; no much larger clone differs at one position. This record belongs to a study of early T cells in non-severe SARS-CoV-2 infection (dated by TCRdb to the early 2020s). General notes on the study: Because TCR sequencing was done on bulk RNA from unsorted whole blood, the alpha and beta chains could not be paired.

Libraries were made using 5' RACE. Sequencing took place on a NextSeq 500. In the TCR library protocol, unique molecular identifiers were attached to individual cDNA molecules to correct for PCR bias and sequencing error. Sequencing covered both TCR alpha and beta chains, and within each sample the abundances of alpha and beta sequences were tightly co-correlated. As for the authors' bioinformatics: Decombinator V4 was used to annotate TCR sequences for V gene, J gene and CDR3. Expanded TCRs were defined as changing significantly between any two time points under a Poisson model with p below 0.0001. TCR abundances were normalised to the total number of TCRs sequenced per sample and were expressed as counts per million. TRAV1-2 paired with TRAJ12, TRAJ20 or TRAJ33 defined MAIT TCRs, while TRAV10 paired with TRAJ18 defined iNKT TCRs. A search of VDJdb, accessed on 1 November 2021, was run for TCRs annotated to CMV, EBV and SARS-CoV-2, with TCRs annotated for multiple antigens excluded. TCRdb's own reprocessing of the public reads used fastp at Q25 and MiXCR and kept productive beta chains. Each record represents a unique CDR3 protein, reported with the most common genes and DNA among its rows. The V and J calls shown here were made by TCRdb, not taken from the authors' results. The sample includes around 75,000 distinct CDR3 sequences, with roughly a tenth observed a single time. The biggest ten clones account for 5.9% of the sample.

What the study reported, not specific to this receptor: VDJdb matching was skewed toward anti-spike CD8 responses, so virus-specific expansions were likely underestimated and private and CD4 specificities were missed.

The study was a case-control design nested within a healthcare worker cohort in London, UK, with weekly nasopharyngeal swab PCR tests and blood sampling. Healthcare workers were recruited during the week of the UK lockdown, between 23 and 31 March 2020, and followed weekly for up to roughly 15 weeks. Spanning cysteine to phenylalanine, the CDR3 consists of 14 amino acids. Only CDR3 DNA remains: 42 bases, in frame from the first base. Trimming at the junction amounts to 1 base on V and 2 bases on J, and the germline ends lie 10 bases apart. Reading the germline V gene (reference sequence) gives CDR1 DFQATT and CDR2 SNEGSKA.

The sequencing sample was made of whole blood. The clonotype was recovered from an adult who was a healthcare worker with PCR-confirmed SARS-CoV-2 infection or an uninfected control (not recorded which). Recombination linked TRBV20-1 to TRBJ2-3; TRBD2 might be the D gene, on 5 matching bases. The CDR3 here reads CSARAPGSTDTQYF. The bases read TGCAGTGCTAGAGCCCCGGGGTCCACAGATACGCAGTATTTT.